This T cell receptor (beta chain) originates from a study of post-analysis software for immune sequencing data. In the study overall: The study covered relapsing-remitting, secondary progressive and progressive-relapsing courses of multiple sclerosis. The study, taken as a whole, reports: Relative to controls, patients had a few TRBV segments at higher frequency, with TRBV5-6, TRBV5-1 and TRBV20-1 among these.

CDR3 length: 15 amino acids. After removal of 2 bases from V and 7 bases from J, the junction contained 3 bases not matched to a gene. CDR1 and CDR2 from the germline V gene are MNHEY and SMNVEV (reference sequence). Unique molecular identifiers had been added to the TCR beta cDNA libraries. TCRdb processed the PCR reads anew with MiXCR; each CDR3 protein has one entry. The repertoire holds about half a million distinct CDR3 sequences, with over 35% as singletons. Concerning this clonotype: Its antigen is as yet unknown.

The clonotype comes from a girl aged 5-17 years with multiple sclerosis. This chain connects TRBV27 to TRBJ2-1; 12 bases match TRBD2. Sequences were obtained from blood. The CDR3 DNA is TGTGCCAGCAGTTTAATTGGACTAGCGGGAAATGAGCAGTTCTTC. Translating it yields CASSLIGLAGNEQFF.